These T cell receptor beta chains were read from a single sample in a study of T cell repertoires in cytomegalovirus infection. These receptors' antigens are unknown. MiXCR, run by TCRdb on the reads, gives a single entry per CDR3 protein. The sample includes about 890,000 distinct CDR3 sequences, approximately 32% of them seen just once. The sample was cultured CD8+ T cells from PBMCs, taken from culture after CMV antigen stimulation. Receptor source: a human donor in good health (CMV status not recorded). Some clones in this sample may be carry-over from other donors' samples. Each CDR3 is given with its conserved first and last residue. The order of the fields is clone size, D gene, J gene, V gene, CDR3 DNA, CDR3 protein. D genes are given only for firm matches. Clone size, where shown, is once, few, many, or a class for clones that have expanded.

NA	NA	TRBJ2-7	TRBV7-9	TGTGCCAGCAGCTCGGGGTACTACGAGCAGTACTTC	CASSSGYYEQYF
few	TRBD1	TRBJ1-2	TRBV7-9	TGTGCCAGCAGCTCACCCAGGGGGCAGGAGACCCCTGACTATGGCTACACCTTC	CASSSPRGQETPDYGYTF
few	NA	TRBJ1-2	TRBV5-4	TGTGCCAGCAGCTTGAGCAGCACTAACTATGGCTACACCTTC	CASSLSSTNYGYTF
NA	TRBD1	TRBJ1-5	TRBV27	TGTGCCAGCAGTTTTAAGGGGGCCTCCAATCAGCCCCAGCATTTT	CASSFKGASNQPQHF
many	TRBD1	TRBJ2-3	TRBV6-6	TGTGCCAGCAGTCGGACAGGATACACAGATACGCAGTATTTT	CASSRTGYTDTQYF
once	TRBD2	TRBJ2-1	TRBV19	TGTGTCAGTAGTATAGATCCCCCGGGACTAGCCCGCCATGAGCAGTTCTTC	CVSSIDPPGLARHEQFF
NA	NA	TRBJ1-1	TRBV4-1	TGTGCCAGCAGCGGGGGGGGGGCGGACATGAACACTGAAGCTTTCTTT	CASSGGGADMNTEAFF
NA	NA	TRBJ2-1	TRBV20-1	TGCAGTGCTAGTTATCCAAACAATGAGCAGTTCTTC	CSASYPNNEQFF
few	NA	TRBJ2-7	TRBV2	TGTGCCAGCAGTGATCGAGGGAACTACGAGCAGTACTTC	CASSDRGNYEQYF
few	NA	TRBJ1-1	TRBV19	TGTGCCAGTAGTATAGATTGGTGGTCACCCCGATCCGTTGAAGCTTTCTTT	CASSIDWWSPRSVEAFF
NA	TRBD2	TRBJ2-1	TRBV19	TGTGCCACCACCGCCGGGGGTAGACTAGCGGGGCTTGGCGATGAGCAGTTCTTC	CATTAGGRLAGLGDEQFF
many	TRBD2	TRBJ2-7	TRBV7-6	TGTGCCAGCAGCTTAGTACCAGCGGGAGACGAGCAGTACTTC	CASSLVPAGDEQYF
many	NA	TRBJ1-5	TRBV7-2	TGTGCCAGCAGCTTAGAAGGGCAATACCTTAGCAATCAGCCCCAGCATTTT	CASSLEGQYLSNQPQHF
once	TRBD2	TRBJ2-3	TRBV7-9	TGTGCCAGCAGCTTAGAGCCGGGACTAGCGGAGATCACAGATACGCAGTATTTT	CASSLEPGLAEITDTQYF
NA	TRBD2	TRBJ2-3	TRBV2	TGTGCCAGCCCTTCGGGGAGCGGGGGCACAGATACGCAGTATTTT	CASPSGSGGTDTQYF
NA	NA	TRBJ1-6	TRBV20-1	TGCAGTGCTAAAGGGAGCTCCTATAATTCACCCCTCCACTTT	CSAKGSSYNSPLHF
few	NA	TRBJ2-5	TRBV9	TGTGCATCCAGTAGCGCCGGGGCGGTTGAGACCCAGTACTTC	CASSSAGAVETQYF
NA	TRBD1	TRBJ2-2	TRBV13	TGTGCCAGCAGCTCCCAAACAGGGGAGTGGACCGGGGAGCTGTTTTTT	CASSSQTGEWTGELFF
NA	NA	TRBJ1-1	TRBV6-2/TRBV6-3	TGTGCCAGCAGTTACTCCCAACAACGGACTGAAGCTTTCTTT	CASSYSQQRTEAFF
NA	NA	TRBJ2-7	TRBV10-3	TGTGCCATTCAGAGCTCCTACGAGCAGTACTTC	CAIQSSYEQYF
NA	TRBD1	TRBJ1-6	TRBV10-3	TGTGCCATCAGGGACAGGGGGCGAGGTGAAAATTCACCCCTCCACTTT	CAIRDRGRGENSPLHF
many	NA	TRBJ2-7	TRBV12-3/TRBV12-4	TGTGCCAGCAGTCCACATTATGGCGAGCAGTACTTC	CASSPHYGEQYF
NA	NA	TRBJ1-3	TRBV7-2	TGTGCCAGCAGCAGGGATATCTCTGGAAACAACATATATTTT	CASSRDISGNNIYF
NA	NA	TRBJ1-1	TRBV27	TGTGCCAGCACTCACCTTCCAGGGAACACTGAAGCTTTCTTT	CASTHLPGNTEAFF
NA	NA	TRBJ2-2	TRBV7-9	TGTGCCAGCAGCTTAGTACAGGCGAACACCGGGGAGCTGTTTTTT	CASSLVQANTGELFF
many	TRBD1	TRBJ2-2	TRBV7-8	TGTGCCAGCAGCTCAGGGGGTGCCGGGGAGCTGTTTTTT	CASSSGGAGELFF
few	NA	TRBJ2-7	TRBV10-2	TGCGCCAGCAGTGGAGGGTGGGAGCAGTACTTC	CASSGGWEQYF
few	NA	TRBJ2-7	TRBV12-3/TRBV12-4	TGTGCCAGCAGTTTAACTTCAGGCGGCGAGCAGTACTTC	CASSLTSGGEQYF
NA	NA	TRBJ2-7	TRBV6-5	TGTGCCAGCAGTTACTCAGGATCCGGGACCGAAAAGTACTTC	CASSYSGSGTEKYF
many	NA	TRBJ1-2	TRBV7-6	TGTGCCAGCAGCCCTCTGGGGCGTAACTATGGCTACACCTTC	CASSPLGRNYGYTF
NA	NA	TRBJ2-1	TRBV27	TGTGCCAGCAGGGGCGACAGCAACAATGAGCAGTTCTTC	CASRGDSNNEQFF
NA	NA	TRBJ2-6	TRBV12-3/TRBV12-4	TGTGCCAGCAGTCTGGTGGCAGGGGCCAACGTCCCGACTTTC	CASSLVAGANVPTF
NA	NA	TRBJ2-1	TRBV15	TGTGCCACCAGCAGAGAGAGGGGCTCGGACAATGAGCAGTTCTTC	CATSRERGSDNEQFF
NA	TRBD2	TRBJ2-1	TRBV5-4	TGTGCCAGCAGCTTGGCCTGGTCTAGCGGGGGCTATGAGCAGTTCTTC	CASSLAWSSGGYEQFF
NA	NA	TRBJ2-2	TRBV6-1	TGTGCCAGCCCCAGACCGAACACCGGGGAGCTGTTTTTT	CASPRPNTGELFF
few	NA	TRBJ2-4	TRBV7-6	TGTGCCAGCAGCTTGAAGGCTGGGGTGCCCAAAAACATTCAGTACTTC	CASSLKAGVPKNIQYF
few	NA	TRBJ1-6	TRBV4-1	TGCGCCAGCAGCCAAGAAGCCGCCGTGATCTCCTATAATTCACCCCTCCACTTT	CASSQEAAVISYNSPLHF
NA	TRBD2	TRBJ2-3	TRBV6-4	TGTGCCAGCAGTGACTCTGCTAGCGGGAGCACAGATACGCAGTATTTT	CASSDSASGSTDTQYF
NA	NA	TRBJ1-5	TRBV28	TGTGCCAGCAGTTTATATGGGGGGGTCAATCAGCCCCAGCATTTT	CASSLYGGVNQPQHF
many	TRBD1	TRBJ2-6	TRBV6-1	TGTGCCAGCAGTGAACGTGACAGGGCTTACTCTGGGGCCAACGTCCTGACTTTC	CASSERDRAYSGANVLTF
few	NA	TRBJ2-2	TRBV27	TGTGCCAGCAGTTTAGGGGGGGCGTCCGGGGAGCTGTTTTTT	CASSLGGASGELFF
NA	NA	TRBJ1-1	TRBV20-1	TGCAGTGCTACAAGTTACACTGAAGCTTTCTTT	CSATSYTEAFF
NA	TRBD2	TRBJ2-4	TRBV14	TGTGCCAGCAGCCACCCTAGCGGGGGGGCCACCAAAAACATTCAGTACTTC	CASSHPSGGATKNIQYF
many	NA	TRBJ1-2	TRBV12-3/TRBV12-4	TGTGCCAGCAGTTACAGGGTAGTCAACCATGGCTACACCTTC	CASSYRVVNHGYTF
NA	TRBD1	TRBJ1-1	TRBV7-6	TGTGCCAGCAGCTCTCGACAGGGACCTCTCGAAGCTTTCTTT	CASSSRQGPLEAFF
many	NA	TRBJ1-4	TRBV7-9	TGTGCCAGCAGCCTAGGCAAAAGTCGGGGTGAAAAACTGTTTTTT	CASSLGKSRGEKLFF
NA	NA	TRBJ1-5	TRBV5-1	TGCGCCAGCAGCCCAGGGGAAGCCAATCAGCCCCAGCATTTT	CASSPGEANQPQHF
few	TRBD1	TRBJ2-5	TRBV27	TGTGCCAGCAGTCCGTCCTGGACAGGGATACAAGAGACCCAGTACTTC	CASSPSWTGIQETQYF
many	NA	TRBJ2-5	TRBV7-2	TGTGCCAGCAGCGCAGGGGTGTCCAACCAAGAGACCCAGTACTTC	CASSAGVSNQETQYF
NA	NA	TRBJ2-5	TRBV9	TGTGCCAGCAGCGTCCAGGGGCTGCAAGAGACCCAGTACTTC	CASSVQGLQETQYF
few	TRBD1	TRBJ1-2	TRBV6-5	TGTGCCAGCAGCCTAGACAGGGGGCAAGACTATGGCTACACCTTC	CASSLDRGQDYGYTF
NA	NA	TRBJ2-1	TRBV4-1	TGCGCCAGCAGCCAAGTACCGAATGAGCAGTTCTTC	CASSQVPNEQFF
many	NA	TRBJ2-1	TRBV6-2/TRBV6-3	TGTGCCAGCAGTGCGTCGGGATACAATGAGCAGTTCTTC	CASSASGYNEQFF
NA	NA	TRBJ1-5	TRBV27	TGTGCCAGCACCTCGGGTCTTGAAGCCAATCAGCCCCAGCATTTT	CASTSGLEANQPQHF